One sample yielded the 26 T cell receptor beta chains listed below, sequenced in a study of T cells in Graves' hyperthyroidism and ophthalmopathy. Amplification of TCR beta CDR3 regions was performed using RNA transcripts as template. The TCR CDR3 was amplified in a first-round RT-PCR using the HTBI primer set. MiXCR, applied by TCRdb to the multiplex PCR reads, yields one record per CDR3 protein. Of about 610,000 distinct CDR3 sequences in the sample, about 15% were seen once. Specimen: blood. All receptors come from a woman in her forties with Graves' ophthalmopathy.

In its sample, this clonotype was seen many times. The rearrangement links TRBV2 to TRBJ2-7; D remains ambiguous. Trimming took 6 bases from V and 4 from J, leaving 10 bases between them. Germline CDR1 is SNHLY and CDR2 is FYNNEI. The CDR3 consists of 12 residues. The CDR3 spells CASSSTEYEQYF. CDR3 nucleotides: TGTGCCAGCAGCTCGACGGAGTACGAGCAGTACTTC.

In this sample, this clonotype turned up a few times. The gene calls are TRBV29-1 and TRBJ1-6; 8 bases fit TRBD1. CDR3 length equals 13 residues. Per the germline V gene, CDR1 is SQVTM and CDR2 is ANQGSEA. V lost 7 bases and J lost 7; bases outside the gene matches: 6. The CDR3 loop reads CSAGQGVNSPLHF. DNA of the CDR3: TGCAGCGCTGGACAGGGTGTAAATTCACCCCTCCACTTT.

This clonotype has ten or more counts. This rearrangement joins TRBV4-2 to TRBJ2-7; TRBD2 matches 9 bases. Per germline, CDR1 LGHNA and CDR2 YNFKEQ. This CDR3 has 20 amino acids. V lost 4 bases to trimming and J lost 0 bases; unmatched junction nucleotides: 19. This chain's CDR3 is CASSPQPHLASGTRSYEQYF. The CDR3 DNA follows: TGTGCCAGCAGCCCGCAGCCCCACCTGGCTAGCGGGACCCGCTCCTACGAGCAGTACTTC.

Comment on this clonotype: It may be a read error: a sequence one base away is much more abundant. The chain recombines TRBV6-4 with TRBJ2-2; D might be TRBD1 or TRBD2, each matching 5 bases. The CDR3 runs to 13 residues. Looked up from germline, CDR1 is MRHNA and CDR2 is SNTAGT. CDR3 region: CASSYLGAGDLFF. CDR3 sequence (DNA): TGTGCCAGCAGTTATCTCGGGGCCGGGGATCTGTTTTTT.

This clonotype was counted many times. V usage is TRBV12-3 or TRBV12-4 and J usage is TRBJ2-5; D may be TRBD1 (6 bases). The CDR3 contains 13 residues. Trimming took 10 bases from V and 2 from J, leaving 14 bases between them. The CDR3 DNA reads as TGTGCCACAGCCCAGGGGTCTCAAGAGACCCAGTACTTC. This gives the protein CATAQGSQETQYF.

This clonotype was counted at least ten times. This sequence joins TRBV12-3 or TRBV12-4 and TRBJ1-2; possibly TRBD1 for D (5 bases). Trimming cost V 5 bases and J 6 bases, with 7 bases left between them. The CDR3 is made up of 11 amino acids. The CDR3: CASSIRDGYTF. The CDR3 DNA is TGTGCCAGCAGTATCAGGGATGGCTACACCTTC.

V and J are TRBV12-3 or TRBV12-4 and TRBJ1-3; no clear D gene. The V gene lost 6 bases and the J gene lost 0 bases, with 9 bases spanning the gap. CDR3 length: 14 residues. The CDR3 region is CASSSADSGNTIYF. In DNA, the CDR3 is TGTGCCAGCAGCTCAGCCGACTCTGGAAACACCATATATTTT.

This clonotype was observed at least ten times. The rearrangement joins TRBV2 to TRBJ1-2; 9 positions agree with TRBD1. The CDR3 covers 15 residues. Trimming at V came to 5 bases and at J to 2 bases, leaving 6 bases not matched to a gene. Germline-derived CDR1 and CDR2 are SNHLY and FYNNEI. CDR3 residues: CASSPITGGNYGYTF. CDR3 in DNA: TGTGCCAGCAGTCCCATTACAGGGGGCAACTATGGCTACACCTTC.

This sequence joins TRBV6-2 or TRBV6-3 and TRBJ2-7, with 9 bases lining up with TRBD2. V lost 2 bases to trimming and J lost 0 bases; unmatched junction nucleotides: 5. Germline V CDR1 and CDR2: MNHEY, SVGEGT. The CDR3 loop spans 16 amino acids. Here the CDR3 DNA reads TGTGCCAGCAGTTACGCCGGAGCGGGGGGCTCCTACGAGCAGTACTTC. Amino acid sequence: CASSYAGAGGSYEQYF.

Note on this clonotype: A much bigger clone sits one base away, suggesting this may be a read error. The chain is built from TRBV7-9 and TRBJ2-5; D is unresolved. The V end was cut by 2 bases, the J end by 1 base, with 11 bases between. Germline V CDR1 and CDR2: SEHNR, FQNEAQ (reference sequence). The CDR3 extends over 15 amino acids. The CDR3 DNA reads TGTGCCAGCAGCTTACTTGGGCTTGGCCAAGAGACCCAGTACTTC. This translates into CASSLLGLGQETQYF. The whole variable domain, filled in from reference TRBV7-9 and TRBJ2-5, reads DTGVSQNPRHKITKRGQNVTFRCDPISEHNRLYWYRQTLGQGPEFLTYFQNEAQLEKSRLLSDRFSAERPKGSFSTLEIQRTEQGDSAMYLCASSLLGLGQETQYFGPGTRLLVL.

V and J are TRBV6-1 and TRBJ2-5; D remains unclear. This CDR3 spans 16 amino acids. Per germline, CDR1 MNHNS and CDR2 SASEGT. Trimming shortened V by 0 bases and J by 1 base, and 12 bases separated the two germline ends. The CDR3, as DNA: TGTGCCAGCAGTGAAGCTATAATCCCTCCCCAAGAGACCCAGTACTTC. Translated: CASSEAIIPPQETQYF.

The V gene is TRBV5-1, the J gene TRBJ2-7; D is possibly TRBD2 (5 bases). The CDR3 is made up of 15 amino acids. Trimming removed 4 bases from V and 0 bases from J, with 14 bases in between. Germline V gives CDR1 SGHRS, CDR2 YFSETQ. In DNA form, the CDR3 reads TGCGCCAGCAGCGACCGGGATATGAACTCCTACGAGCAGTACTTC. This translates into CASSDRDMNSYEQYF.

This chain connects TRBV5-6 to TRBJ2-7; 9 bases map to TRBD2. Trimming at V came to 5 bases and at J to 7 bases, leaving 7 bases not matched to a gene. Germline-derived CDR1 and CDR2 are SGHDT and YYEEEE. CDR3 length: 13 residues. The CDR3 region is CASSIGSGREQYF. The CDR3 nucleotides read TGTGCCAGCAGTATAGGGAGCGGGAGGGAGCAGTACTTC. The full variable domain, rest sourced from reference TRBV5-6 and TRBJ2-7, is DAGVTQSPTHLIKTRGQQVTLRCSPKSGHDTVSWYQQALGQGPQFIFQYYEEEERQRGNFPDRFSGHQFPNYSSELNVNALLLGDSALYLCASSIGSGREQYFGPGTRLTVT.

This chain joins TRBV28 and TRBJ2-7, with 12 bases matching TRBD2. Germline V lookup: CDR1 MDHEN, CDR2 SYDVKM. This CDR3 is 17 amino acids long. Losses at the gene ends were 4 bases for V and 0 bases for J; bases not matched to a gene: 7. The CDR3 nucleotides read TGTGCCAGCAGTTCCCCGCGGACTAGCGGGGCCTCCTACGAGCAGTACTTC. Translated: CASSSPRTSGASYEQYF.

Notes on this clonotype: This may stem from a read error, because a much larger clone lies one nucleotide away. CDR3: CASSLSQGGHEQYF. The CDR3 DNA reads TGTGCCAGCAGCTTAAGCCAGGGTGGCCACGAGCAGTACTTC. This rearrangement joins TRBV11-2 to TRBJ2-7; perhaps TRBD1 as D (5 bases). The CDR3 runs 14 residues. V lost 2 bases and J lost 5, with 13 bases in between. Germline V CDR1 and CDR2: SGHAT, FQNNGV.

This clonotype was recorded at least ten times. The genes are TRBV5-1 and TRBJ2-7; TRBD2 matches 8 bases. CDR3 length: 17 residues. The germline V gene has CDR1 SGHRS and CDR2 YFSETQ. Unmatched junction bases numbered 13, after V lost 4 bases and J lost 1 base. The CDR3 coding sequence is TGCGCCAGCAGCCCGGGAAATAGCGGGAAGGTTTCCTACGAGCAGTACTTC. Translating it yields CASSPGNSGKVSYEQYF.

This clonotype was picked up many times. The chain couples TRBV19 to TRBJ2-7, with D uncertain. The V end lost 5 bases, the J end lost 2 bases, and 16 bases lay between the germline ends. The CDR3 totals 15 residues. CDR1 and CDR2 (germline): LNHDA, SQIVND (reference sequence). CDR3 sequence reads: CASSQSAGSPYEQYF. The CDR3 DNA sequence: TGTGCCAGTAGTCAGTCTGCCGGGTCCCCCTACGAGCAGTACTTC.

J is TRBJ2-7 and V is TRBV20-1; TRBD1 aligns across 10 bases. Trimming took 6 bases from V and 2 from J; bases not matched to a gene: 7. Germline V CDR1 and CDR2: DFQATT, SNEGSKA (reference sequence). The CDR3 has 14 residues. The CDR3 DNA reads as TGCAGTGCCAGAAAGACAGGGGGCCCCTACGAGCAGTACTTC. Its protein is CSARKTGGPYEQYF.

The sample holds many counts of this clonotype. The J gene is TRBJ1-5, the V gene TRBV19, with D perhaps TRBD1 (6 bases). Trimming shortened V by 0 bases and J by 2 bases, and 11 bases separated the two germline ends. The CDR3 is 16 residues long. Germline CDR1 and CDR2: LNHDA and SQIVND (reference sequence). The CDR3 region has the DNA TGTGCCAGTAGTATAGAAGGGGGTCCAGGCAATCAGCCCCAGCATTTT. It translates to CASSIEGGPGNQPQHF.

This chain links TRBV11-1 with TRBJ2-7; TRBD2 agrees at 9 bases. V lost 5 bases, J lost 4 bases, and 12 bases stayed unmatched. The CDR3 consists of 16 residues. The germline V gene encodes CDR1 SGHAT and CDR2 FQDESV (reference sequence). This CDR3 reads CASSPLSGSLPYEQYF. The DNA for the CDR3 is TGTGCCAGCAGCCCCCTTAGCGGGAGTCTCCCTTACGAGCAGTACTTC.

The sample holds many counts of this clonotype. The chain recombines TRBV27 with TRBJ1-5; 11 nucleotides match TRBD1. There are 16 residues in the CDR3. Germline CDR1 and CDR2: MNHEY and SMNVEV (reference sequence). Losses at the gene ends were 8 bases for V and 6 bases for J; bases not matched to a gene: 12. In nucleotides, the CDR3 is TGTGCCAGCTCCGAAAGGACAGGGGGCGCGGGTCAGCCCCAGCATTTT. This encodes CASSERTGGAGQPQHF.

J is TRBJ2-7 and V is TRBV28; D is possibly TRBD1 (5 bases). The V end lost 5 bases, the J end lost 0 bases, and 17 bases lay between the germline ends. The germline V gene encodes CDR1 MDHEN and CDR2 SYDVKM. The CDR3 totals 16 residues. In DNA, the CDR3 is TGTGCCAGCAGTCCACCCGACAGTACAATCTCCTACGAGCAGTACTTC. Protein: CASSPPDSTISYEQYF.

In this sample, this clonotype turned up many times. V is TRBV19 and J is TRBJ1-2; D possibly corresponds to TRBD1 (5 bases). Trimming cost V 3 bases and J 4 bases, with 15 bases left between them. Per the germline V gene, CDR1 is LNHDA and CDR2 is SQIVND (reference sequence). This CDR3 region has 15 residues. CDR3 nucleotides: TGTGCCAGTAGTATCTTCTGGGGGACGGGCTATGGCTACACCTTC. Translating it yields CASSIFWGTGYGYTF.

The table lists this clonotype with a few counts. The chain employs TRBV5-1 and TRBJ2-7; TRBD2 matches at 8 bases. In germline, CDR1 is SGHRS, CDR2 YFSETQ. The CDR3 totals 13 residues. V gave up 5 bases and J gave up 2 bases; unmatched junction bases: 3. In DNA, the CDR3 is TGCGCCAGCAGTGTAGCGGGAACCTACGAGCAGTACTTC. Its protein is CASSVAGTYEQYF.

This clonotype was recorded many times. For the CDR3, the DNA is TGTGCCAGCAGTTTATCCAGGACACGCAATAGCAATCAGCCCCAGCATTTT. Protein: CASSLSRTRNSNQPQHF. This sequence joins TRBV28 and TRBJ1-5, with TRBD1 as a possible D gene (5 bases). V dropped 1 base and J dropped 0 bases, with 13 bases sitting between them. Germline loops: CDR1 MDHEN, CDR2 SYDVKM. CDR3 length equals 17 residues.

The table lists this clonotype with many counts. The chain carries TRBV6-5 and TRBJ2-4, with TRBD1 identical over 11 bases. The CDR3 has 14 residues. Germline loops: CDR1 MNHEY, CDR2 SVGAGI. The ends lost 6 bases at V and 8 bases at J; junction bases unmatched: 6. CDR3 residues: CASSRGQGADIQYF. CDR3 in DNA: TGTGCCAGCAGCCGAGGACAGGGGGCGGACATTCAGTACTTC.